This T cell receptor (beta chain) was found in a study of cytomegalovirus exposure and HLA in healthy donors. Trimming took 2 bases from V and 2 from J, leaving 6 bases between them. The germline V gene encodes CDR1 MNHEY and CDR2 SVGAGI. The CDR3 is made up of 13 amino acids. PCR amplification relied on 60 Vbeta primers (plus 13 Jbeta primers). Authors' analysis steps: In a later analysis, some 11 million of approximately 81 million unique beta chains occurred in at least two donors. Clones were sequenced by immunoSEQ multiplex PCR, and TCRdb holds only the in-frame ones, with some missing. For V, J and clone size, that table is used; D and trimming come from the DNA. The sample lists over 70,000 clones; 70% to 90% were seen once.

The chain is built from TRBV6-5 and TRBJ1-2, with D possibly being TRBD1 (6 bases). The sample consisted of PBMCs. This receptor was taken from a man between 18 and 35 years old in good health and CMV-seronegative. The CDR3 loop is CASSYGTNYGYTF. In nucleotides, the CDR3 is TGTGCCAGCAGTTACGGGACAAACTATGGCTACACCTTC.